This is a list of T cell receptor beta chains from one sample in a study of blood T cells in healthy people across ages. TCRdb recomputed calls from the 5' RACE reads with MiXCR, one row per CDR3 protein. The sample includes some 1,000,000 distinct CDR3 sequences, under 30% of them seen just once. These data were likewise used in another study, on T cells of mothers and their children.

Sequencing input: blood. The receptor set was obtained from a girl aged 2-10 years in good health. The CDR3 runs from the conserved cysteine through the conserved F or W. A D gene is named only where the DNA matches it firmly. Size tells how often a clone was seen (once, few, many) or the class of an expanded clone, and some rows leave it out.

v_gene,j_gene,d_gene,abundance,CDR3nt,CDR3aa
TRBV9,TRBJ2-1,.,once,TGTGCCAGCAGCGTAAGGGGGATGAATGAGCAGTTCTTC,CASSVRGMNEQFF
TRBV7-9,TRBJ1-4,.,few,TGTGCCAGCCCCGGACAGAGCGAAGAGTCTAATGAAAAACTGTTTTTT,CASPGQSEESNEKLFF
TRBV29-1,TRBJ1-3,.,few,TGCAGCGTGACTGGGGGCTCTGGAAACACCATATATTTT,CSVTGGSGNTIYF
TRBV19,TRBJ2-1,TRBD2,.,TGTGCCAGCAGCGTAAAAAGGACTAGCGGGAGAGGATACGATGAGCAGTTCTTC,CASSVKRTSGRGYDEQFF
TRBV29-1,TRBJ2-2,TRBD2,.,TGCAGCGTTGAAAAGGGACTAGCGGGGGGGAGCACCGGGGAGCTGTTTTTT,CSVEKGLAGGSTGELFF
TRBV5-1,TRBJ2-2,.,few,TGCGCCAGCAGCTTGGGGGCGACTACGAACACCGGGGAGCTGTTTTTT,CASSLGATTNTGELFF
TRBV20-1,TRBJ1-2,.,few,TGCAGTGCGAGTCCGGGTCAGACGGGCTACACCTTC,CSASPGQTGYTF
TRBV4-3,TRBJ1-1,TRBD1,.,TGCGCCAGCAGCCAAGAGGTGACAGGGGACACTGAAGCTTTCTTT,CASSQEVTGDTEAFF
TRBV29-1,TRBJ2-7,.,few,TGCAGCGTTGCCGGGGCAACTTCTCCCCACAGCTCCTACGAGCAGTACTTC,CSVAGATSPHSSYEQYF
TRBV29-1,TRBJ2-1,TRBD2,.,TGCAGCGCCCGGACTAGCGGGAGCAATGAGCAGTTCTTC,CSARTSGSNEQFF
TRBV12-3/TRBV12-4,TRBJ2-5,TRBD2,.,TGTGCCAGCAGTCAGCTAGCGGAAGGTTCCCAAGAGACCCAGTACTTC,CASSQLAEGSQETQYF
TRBV5-4,TRBJ1-2,.,.,TGTGCCAGCAGCTTGAAGTTAGTAGGGGTTTACACCTTC,CASSLKLVGVYTF
TRBV12-3/TRBV12-4,TRBJ1-2,.,many,TGTGCCAGCAGCCTCACAGGGTCCTATGGCTACACCTTC,CASSLTGSYGYTF
TRBV12-3/TRBV12-4,TRBJ2-7,.,.,TGTGCCAGCAGTTTTCACTCTGGAGGGGGCGAGCAGTACTTC,CASSFHSGGGEQYF
TRBV12-5,TRBJ2-7,.,.,TGTGCTAGTGGTTCGGGACTTAAGAACTACGAGCAGTACTTC,CASGSGLKNYEQYF
TRBV7-8,TRBJ2-7,.,few,TGTGCCAGCAGCCGCTATGGGTGGGACGGCGAGCAGTACTTC,CASSRYGWDGEQYF
TRBV10-2,TRBJ2-3,TRBD1,few,TGCGCCAGCAGTCAACCGGGACAGGAAAAACCACCCACAGATACGCAGTATTTT,CASSQPGQEKPPTDTQYF
TRBV6-1,TRBJ2-7,.,.,TGTGCCAGCAGTGAACAAGTAGGCTACGAGCAGTACTTC,CASSEQVGYEQYF
TRBV7-9,TRBJ2-1,.,.,TGTGCCAGCAGCGCCACAGGCAGCTCCTACAATGAGCAGTTCTTC,CASSATGSSYNEQFF
TRBV20-1,TRBJ2-7,TRBD2,.,TGCAGTGCTTATACTAGCGGGAGGGGTTACGAGCAGTACTTC,CSAYTSGRGYEQYF
TRBV19,TRBJ2-5,.,few,TGTGCCAGTAGTCTCGGCGGGCGCACCCAAGAGACCCAGTACTTC,CASSLGGRTQETQYF
TRBV6-6,TRBJ2-5,TRBD1,few,TGTGCCAGCAGTTACTCCCGGACAGGGGGCGCGAAGACCCAGTACTTC,CASSYSRTGGAKTQYF
TRBV5-1,TRBJ2-2,.,few,TGCGCCAGCAGCTTGGAAAGAGGCACCGGGGAGCTGTTTTTT,CASSLERGTGELFF
TRBV7-9,TRBJ1-4,.,.,TGTGCCAGCAGCCGACCGGAGGGTAATGAAAAACTGTTTTTT,CASSRPEGNEKLFF
TRBV28,TRBJ2-3,.,.,TGTGCCAGCAGTCCTCGTGGGTCAATAGGGGATACGCAGTATTTT,CASSPRGSIGDTQYF
TRBV7-9,TRBJ2-7,TRBD1,.,TGTGCCAGCAGCTTAGACTATTCGAAGGGGACAGGGGCTCACGAGCAGTACTTC,CASSLDYSKGTGAHEQYF
TRBV20-1,TRBJ2-5,.,.,TGCAGTGCCTACGGCCGCTCTTTAGGGTACCAAGAGACCCAGTACTTC,CSAYGRSLGYQETQYF
TRBV20-1,TRBJ2-4,TRBD2,.,TGCAGTGCTAGAGATCGCTCTAGCGGGGAGGGTCGAAACATTCAGTACTTC,CSARDRSSGEGRNIQYF
TRBV4-1,TRBJ2-1,.,many,TGCGCCAGCAGCCAAGGGCGTGAGCAGTTCTTC,CASSQGREQFF
TRBV7-9,TRBJ2-5,TRBD2,few,TGTGCCAGCAGCTTAGAAGGCTTAGCGGGTTCCAAAGAGACCCAGTACTTC,CASSLEGLAGSKETQYF
TRBV7-9,TRBJ1-1,.,.,TGTGCCAGCAGCTCCGTCGGGGGAGTCACGGAAGCTTTCTTT,CASSSVGGVTEAFF
TRBV15,TRBJ2-4,.,many,TGTGCCACCAGCAGAGATCTGGTAGCCAAAAACATTCAGTACTTC,CATSRDLVAKNIQYF
TRBV28,TRBJ2-5,.,.,TGTGCCAGCAGTTCTCGGAGGGCGGTGGAGACCCAGTACTTC,CASSSRRAVETQYF
TRBV7-9,TRBJ2-5,.,many,TGTGCCAGCAGTTCGCTTGGGGAGACCCAGTACTTC,CASSSLGETQYF
TRBV7-8,TRBJ2-5,TRBD2,.,TGTGCCAGCAGCTTAGTGTTTGGGGCGGGAGAAGAGACCCAGTACTTC,CASSLVFGAGEETQYF
TRBV5-1,TRBJ2-5,TRBD1,few,TGCGCCAGCAGCCGGACAGGGTTCGAACAAGAGACCCAGTACTTC,CASSRTGFEQETQYF
TRBV4-1,TRBJ1-1,.,few,TGCGCCAGCAGCGCGTTGGTTGGGAACACTGAAGCTTTCTTT,CASSALVGNTEAFF
TRBV29-1,TRBJ2-5,TRBD2,.,TGCAGCGTTGGTTCTAGCGGGAGTCGAGAGACCCAGTACTTC,CSVGSSGSRETQYF
TRBV28,TRBJ2-7,.,.,TGTGCCAGCAGTTTAAGGCCAAATGGGGGGAACGAGCAGTACTTC,CASSLRPNGGNEQYF
TRBV12-3/TRBV12-4,TRBJ1-1,.,.,TGTGCCAGCAGTAAAGCGTGGGGGGCGAACACTGAAGCTTTCTTT,CASSKAWGANTEAFF
TRBV20-1,TRBJ1-2,.,few,TGCAGTGCTCTGGGGGCCGGCTATGGCTACACCTTC,CSALGAGYGYTF
TRBV7-9,TRBJ1-5,.,few,TGTGCCAGCAGCTTAGGGGATGGGATGAATCAGCCCCAGCATTTT,CASSLGDGMNQPQHF
TRBV5-1,TRBJ2-5,.,few,TGCGCCAGCAGCTTGGGTCCCAGGGAGGACGAGGAGACCCAGTACTTC,CASSLGPREDEETQYF
TRBV13,TRBJ1-2,.,.,TGTGCCAGCAGCATCGGGACACCTAGGATCTACACCTTC,CASSIGTPRIYTF
TRBV7-2,TRBJ2-7,TRBD2,few,TGTGCCAGCAAACTAGCGGGTACCTACGAGCAGTACTTC,CASKLAGTYEQYF
TRBV29-1,TRBJ2-2,.,.,TGCAGCGTTGAACAGGGTTCCGGGGAGCTGTTTTTT,CSVEQGSGELFF
TRBV29-1,TRBJ2-1,.,.,TGCAGCGCAAAAGGGATCTCCTACAATGAGCAGTTCTTC,CSAKGISYNEQFF
TRBV7-6,TRBJ2-5,TRBD1,few,TGTGCCAGCAGCCCGAGCTGGGACAGGTACGACGAGACCCAGTACTTC,CASSPSWDRYDETQYF
TRBV5-1,TRBJ2-1,TRBD1,few,TGCGCCAGCAGCCCAGGGGGCCCCGTCTCCTACAATGAGCAGTTCTTC,CASSPGGPVSYNEQFF
TRBV10-3,TRBJ2-2,.,.,TGTGCCATCAGTGAGTCGCGAGCGAACACCGGGGAGCTGTTTTTT,CAISESRANTGELFF
TRBV4-3,TRBJ1-4,TRBD1,.,TGCGCCAGCAGCCAATACTATCAGGGGGCTGAACTGTTTTTT,CASSQYYQGAELFF
TRBV20-1,TRBJ2-5,TRBD2,few,TGCAGTGCTAGGACAACAGGGGAATCTAGCGGGGGCTACCAAGAGACCCAGTACTTC,CSARTTGESSGGYQETQYF
TRBV7-6,TRBJ1-4,.,few,TGTGCCAGCAGCCCATCTACAGGGTGGCAACTGTTTTTT,CASSPSTGWQLFF
TRBV9,TRBJ2-7,TRBD1,.,TGTGCCAGCAGCGTAGGGGGGACAGAGTCCTACGAGCAGTACTTC,CASSVGGTESYEQYF
TRBV7-9,TRBJ2-2,TRBD2,few,TGTGCCAGCAGCCCTAGCGGGGCGAACACCGGGGAGCTGTTTTTT,CASSPSGANTGELFF
TRBV24-1,TRBJ2-3,.,few,TGTGCCACCAGTGATTCTGGGACAGATACGCAGTATTTT,CATSDSGTDTQYF
TRBV11-2,TRBJ2-1,.,.,TGTGCCAGCAGCTCCGCAACCATTCCGGAATCTCTTCAGTCCAACTACAATGAGCAGTTCTTC,CASSSATIPESLQSNYNEQFF
TRBV4-1,TRBJ2-7,.,few,TGCGCCAGCCAGGAGGGCCCAGGAGGTCCTTCCTACGAGCAGTACTTC,CASQEGPGGPSYEQYF
TRBV18,TRBJ1-1,.,.,TGTGCCAGCTCACCAGTGGGGACCGACACTGAAGCTTTCTTT,CASSPVGTDTEAFF
TRBV5-6,TRBJ2-1,.,many,TGTGCCAGCAGCTTTATGGATGAGCAGTTCTTC,CASSFMDEQFF